This T cell receptor (beta chain) appears in the sequencing data of a study of vaccination effects on CD4 cells after COVID-19. Across the study: Subjects were given two BNT162b2 or mRNA-1273 vaccine doses.

Per germline, CDR1 SGHDN and CDR2 FVKESK. Trimming stripped 4 bases from V and 6 bases from J, with 15 bases between. The length of the CDR3 is 15 residues. Concerning this clone itself: Its antigen is currently unknown.

Measured with immunoSEQ multiplex PCR; TCRdb has only the in-frame clones, and not every one. The sample contains 60,000 to 75,000 clones, more than 65% of which appear only once. Expansion of antigen-specific CD4+ T cells with viral peptide pools was carried out by the ViraFEST assay before sequencing. Isolating CD4+ T cells followed more than 9 days of culture. By PCR, the person was confirmed to have had SARS-CoV-2 infection between March and December 2020. The chain recombines TRBV14 with TRBJ2-2; no clear D. This specimen consisted of CD4+ T cells from PBMCs cultured with HIV peptides, obtained before COVID-19 vaccination. As to subset: HIV-1 Nef peptide pool negative control/reference culture. The clonotype was recovered from a human donor who had a prior SARS-CoV-2 infection. CDR3 nucleotide sequence: TGTGCCAGCAGCCCTGCGTTACCCCCCCCCGGGGAGCTGTTTTTT. Its translation: CASSPALPPPGELFF.